This T cell receptor beta chain came from a study of blood T cell repertoires in COVID-19. Study overall: The origin of the acute and convalescent COVID-19 samples was the United States, Italy and Spain. T cells, B-cell-depleted T cells, or PBMCs supplied cDNA or gDNA.

The sample holds one count of this clone. Germline CDR1 is MNHEY and CDR2 is SVGEGT. V was shortened by 5 bases and J by 10 bases, with 9 bases between the two germline ends. The CDR3 sequence is 12 residues long. In the original processing: It was from reference gene primer amplification that nucleated cell counts were estimated. The repertoire was sequenced with immunoSEQ multiplex PCR; TCRdb's copy has only in-frame clones and lacks some. That table gives V, J and clone size, and the DNA gave D and trimming. This table holds about 160,000 clones, 80% found once. The chain combines TRBV6-2 or TRBV6-3 with TRBJ1-6, with unresolved D. This receptor was identified in a woman aged 60-75 years who had recovered from COVID-19. Sample: PBMCs or T cells enriched from blood (not recorded which). The CDR3 here is CASSPGESPLHF. In DNA form, the CDR3 reads TGTGCCAGCAGTCCCGGGGAATCACCCCTCCACTTT.